The rows below give T cell receptor beta chains drawn from one sample of a study of cytomegalovirus exposure and HLA in healthy donors. Sequencing used immunoSEQ multiplex PCR; TCRdb keeps in-frame clones, though not all of them. The sample has 150,000 to 200,000 clones; over 60% are singletons. Sequencing used PBMCs. The origin of the receptors is a woman between 35 and 50 years old in good health and CMV-seronegative. CDR3s include the opening cysteine and the closing phenylalanine or tryptophan. D genes are given only for firm matches. Where a row states a size, it is once, few, many or the class of an expanded clone; other rows omit it.

v_call	clone_size	d_call	j_call	cdr3_aa	cdr3_nt
TRBV2	.	TRBD1	TRBJ2-2	CAIPQQGLANTGELFF	TGTGCCATCCCTCAACAGGGGTTGGCGAACACCGGGGAGCTGTTTTTT
TRBV27	.	.	TRBJ2-2	CASRPTGSKYTGELFF	TGTGCCAGCAGACCGACCGGGAGTAAGTACACCGGGGAGCTGTTTTTT
TRBV4-1	.	.	TRBJ1-3	CASSPKPGLPPVFSGNTIYF	TGCGCCAGCAGTCCTAAACCGGGGTTGCCTCCCGTCTTCTCTGGAAACACCATATATTTT
TRBV25-1	.	.	TRBJ1-4	CASSVSQGFMGKLFF	TGTGCCAGCAGTGTCTCTCAGGGATTCATGGGAAAACTGTTTTTT
TRBV25-1	.	.	TRBJ2-1	CASAPSRSSYNEQFF	TGTGCCAGCGCGCCTAGCCGGAGCTCCTACAATGAGCAGTTCTTC
TRBV11-2	.	TRBD1	TRBJ1-1	CASSLGQVKNTEAFF	TGTGCCAGCAGCCTGGGACAGGTTAAGAACACTGAAGCTTTCTTT
TRBV6-4	.	TRBD2	TRBJ2-1	CASSGTSGYNEQFF	TGTGCCAGCTCCGGGACTAGCGGGTACAATGAGCAGTTCTTC
TRBV5-4	.	TRBD1	TRBJ1-1	CASHTGTENTEAFF	TGTGCCAGCCATACCGGGACAGAGAACACTGAAGCTTTCTTT
TRBV19	.	.	TRBJ2-1	CASSSRTPGSYNEQFF	TGTGCCAGTAGTTCGCGGACTCCTGGCTCCTACAATGAGCAGTTCTTC
TRBV2	.	TRBD1	TRBJ2-2	CASSITGTGGSTGELFF	TGTGCCAGCTCCATCACCGGGACAGGGGGCAGCACCGGGGAGCTGTTTTTT
TRBV6-1	few	.	TRBJ2-1	CASSELSVEQFF	TGTGCCAGCAGTGAACTTTCCGTCGAGCAGTTCTTC
TRBV2	.	TRBD1	TRBJ1-6	CASSELGQGNSPLHF	TGTGCCAGCAGTGAACTAGGACAGGGCAATTCACCCCTCCACTTT
TRBV5-6	once	.	TRBJ2-7	CASSLSARAYEQYF	TGTGCCAGCAGCTTGTCGGCCAGGGCCTACGAGCAGTACTTC
TRBV5-1	.	.	TRBJ2-1	CASSLASFYNEQFF	TGCGCCAGCAGCCTGGCGTCTTTTTACAATGAGCAGTTCTTC
TRBV5-4	.	.	TRBJ1-1	CASSTQEYTEAFF	TGTGCCAGCAGTACTCAAGAATACACTGAAGCTTTCTTT
TRBV25-1	few	.	TRBJ2-7	CAIYPGADRSYEQYF	TGTGCCATCTATCCAGGGGCTGACAGGTCCTACGAGCAGTACTTC
TRBV4-1	.	.	TRBJ1-2	CASSQVGTDPTSGYTF	TGCGCCAGCAGCCAAGTCGGCACAGATCCTACCTCTGGCTACACCTTC
TRBV30	.	.	TRBJ1-1	CAWSPTEDTEAFF	TGTGCCTGGAGTCCGACAGAAGATACTGAAGCTTTCTTT
TRBV4-1	once	TRBD2	TRBJ2-1	CASSPLDLGLAGYNEQFF	TGCGCCAGCAGCCCACTTGACCTGGGACTAGCGGGGTACAATGAGCAGTTCTTC
TRBV19	.	.	TRBJ1-2	CASQSYKRGYTF	TGTGCCAGTCAATCCTATAAGAGGGGCTACACCTTC
TRBV2	.	.	TRBJ2-6	CASTGTQGSGANVLTF	TGTGCCAGCACGGGGACTCAAGGCTCTGGGGCCAACGTCCTGACTTTC
TRBV9	.	TRBD2	TRBJ2-6	CASSAGRGVSGANVLTF	TGTGCCAGCAGCGCTGGGAGGGGAGTGTCTGGGGCCAACGTCCTGACTTTC
TRBV30	.	TRBD2	TRBJ2-7	CAWSLRLADSYEQYF	TGTGCCTGGAGTCTTCGACTAGCGGATTCCTACGAGCAGTACTTC
TRBV7-9	.	TRBD1	TRBJ1-2	CAFDDRVVGFYGYTF	TGTGCCTTCGATGACAGGGTGGTCGGGTTCTATGGCTACACCTTC
TRBV18	.	TRBD2	TRBJ2-5	CASSSTSGNQETQYF	TGTGCCAGCTCTTCGACTAGCGGGAACCAAGAGACCCAGTACTTC
TRBV6-5	.	.	TRBJ1-5	CASSYDRSEGEPQHF	TGTGCCAGCAGTTACGACCGCAGCGAAGGGGAGCCCCAGCATTTT
TRBV7-2	.	TRBD1	TRBJ1-5	CASSSGTGGGQPQHF	TGTGCCAGCAGCTCGGGAACAGGGGGCGGTCAGCCCCAGCATTTT
TRBV5-1	.	TRBD2	TRBJ2-3	CASSPRTSGSPDTQYF	TGCGCCAGCAGCCCCAGGACTAGCGGGAGTCCAGATACGCAGTATTTT
TRBV11-2	.	TRBD2	TRBJ2-5	CASSLAPLGRGGEETQYF	TGTGCCAGCAGCTTAGCTCCCCTCGGGAGGGGGGGGGAGGAGACCCAGTACTTC
TRBV7-2	.	.	TRBJ2-1	CASSEASYNEQFF	TGTGCCAGCAGCGAAGCTTCCTACAATGAGCAGTTCTTC
TRBV7-2	.	.	TRBJ2-2	CASSPDRLGTGELFF	TGTGCCAGCAGTCCAGACAGGTTGGGCACCGGGGAGCTGTTTTTT
TRBV6-1	few	.	TRBJ2-1	CASSELRAGKQFF	TGTGCCAGCAGTGAATTGAGGGCGGGTAAGCAGTTCTTC
TRBV11-2	.	.	TRBJ2-7	CASSPYSYEQYF	TGTGCCAGCAGCCCCTACTCCTACGAGCAGTACTTC
TRBV5-1	.	TRBD1	TRBJ1-1	CASTGQGQYTEAFF	TGCGCCAGCACCGGACAGGGTCAGTACACTGAAGCTTTCTTT
TRBV2	.	.	TRBJ2-5	CASLLSGTGEQYF	TGTGCCAGCCTCCTTAGCGGCACTGGGGAGCAGTACTTC
TRBV5-1	.	.	TRBJ1-4	CASSLEGTLTGPGKKLFF	TGCGCCAGCAGCTTGGAAGGGACATTGACAGGCCCTGGTAAAAAACTGTTTTTT
TRBV27	.	TRBD1	TRBJ2-1	CASSADRVGYNEQFF	TGTGCCAGCAGTGCCGACAGGGTTGGGTACAATGAGCAGTTCTTC
TRBV5-1	few	TRBD2	TRBJ2-1	CASSLTGTSGLNEQFF	TGCGCCAGCAGCTTAACCGGGACTAGCGGCCTCAATGAGCAGTTCTTC
TRBV7-2	.	TRBD2	TRBJ2-5	CASGLAVQETQYF	TGTGCCAGCGGACTAGCGGTCCAAGAGACCCAGTACTTC
TRBV29-1	.	TRBD2	TRBJ2-7	CSGGDYWEQYF	TGCAGCGGGGGGGACTATTGGGAGCAGTACTTC
TRBV9	.	TRBD2	TRBJ2-3	CASSPRPGAAGVLTSTDTQYF	TGTGCCAGCAGCCCCCGCCCGGGTGCAGCGGGAGTCCTTACTAGCACAGATACGCAGTATTTT
TRBV5-1	.	.	TRBJ1-3	CASSPTGASSGNTIYF	TGCGCCAGCAGCCCGACGGGTGCTTCCTCTGGAAACACCATATATTTT
TRBV7-2	.	TRBD2	TRBJ2-3	CASSYSRLAGGQGDTQYF	TGTGCCAGCAGTTACTCCAGACTAGCGGGAGGGCAGGGAGATACGCAGTATTTT
TRBV18	.	.	TRBJ1-2	CASSSTGSNYGYTF	TGTGCCAGCTCATCGACAGGATCTAACTATGGCTACACCTTC
TRBV30	.	TRBD1	TRBJ2-5	CAWSVPVTGNQETQYF	TGTGCCTGGAGTGTACCCGTGACAGGGAACCAAGAGACCCAGTACTTC
TRBV30	.	TRBD1	TRBJ1-1	CAWSLGTANTEAFF	TGTGCCTGGAGTCTGGGGACAGCGAACACTGAAGCTTTCTTT
TRBV2	.	.	TRBJ2-2	CASSSNTGELFF	TGTGCCAGCAGTTCTAACACCGGGGAGCTGTTTTTT
TRBV19	.	TRBD2	TRBJ2-1	CASSTPLAGAYNEQFF	TGTGCCAGTAGTACTCCCCTCGCGGGAGCCTACAATGAGCAGTTCTTC
TRBV7-9	.	.	TRBJ1-5	CASSLGGLGNQPQHF	TGTGCCAGCAGCTTAGGGGGCCTAGGCAATCAGCCCCAGCATTTT
TRBV6-1	once	.	TRBJ1-5	CASSGGIAGQPQHF	TGTGCCAGCAGTGGAGGGATTGCGGGCCAGCCCCAGCATTTT
TRBV6-6	.	.	TRBJ1-3	CASSWAGISGNTIYF	TGTGCCAGCAGTTGGGCCGGGATCTCTGGAAACACCATATATTTT
TRBV12-2	.	.	TRBJ2-3	CASRLVVNAGTSGITDTQYF	TGTGCAAGTCGCTTAGTGGTCAACGCCGGGACTAGCGGGATAACAGATACGCAGTATTTT
TRBV7-2	.	TRBD2	TRBJ2-1	CASRGSGRSNEQFF	TGTGCCAGCAGGGGTAGCGGGAGGTCCAATGAGCAGTTCTTC